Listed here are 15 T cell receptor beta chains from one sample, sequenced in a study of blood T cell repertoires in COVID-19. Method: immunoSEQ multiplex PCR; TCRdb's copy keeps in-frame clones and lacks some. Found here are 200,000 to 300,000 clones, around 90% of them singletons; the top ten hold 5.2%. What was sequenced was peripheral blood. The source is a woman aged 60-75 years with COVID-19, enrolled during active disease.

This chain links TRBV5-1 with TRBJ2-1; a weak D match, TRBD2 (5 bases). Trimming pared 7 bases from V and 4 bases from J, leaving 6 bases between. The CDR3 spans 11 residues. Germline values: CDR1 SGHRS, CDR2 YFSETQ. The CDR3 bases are TGCGCCAGCCGGACTTACAATGAGCAGTTCTTC. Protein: CASRTYNEQFF.

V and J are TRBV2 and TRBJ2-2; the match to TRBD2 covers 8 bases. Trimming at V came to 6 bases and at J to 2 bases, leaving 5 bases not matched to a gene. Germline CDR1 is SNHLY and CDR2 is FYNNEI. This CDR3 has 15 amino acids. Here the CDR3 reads CASRALAGNTGELFF. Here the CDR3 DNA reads TGTGCCAGCAGGGCGTTAGCGGGAAACACCGGGGAGCTGTTTTTT. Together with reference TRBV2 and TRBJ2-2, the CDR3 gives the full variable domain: EPEVTQTPSHQVTQMGQEVILRCVPISNHLYFYWYRQILGQKVEFLVSFYNNEISEKSEIFDDQFSVERPDGSNFTLKIRSTKLEDSAMYFCASRALAGNTGELFFGEGSRLTVL.

CDR3 coding DNA: TGCAGTGCTAGTCCGGGACAGGGGGCTTACAATGAGCAGTTCTTC. Amino acid sequence: CSASPGQGAYNEQFF. V and J are TRBV20-1 and TRBJ2-1; 12 nucleotides line up with TRBD1. J gave up 4 bases and V 3 bases, and 4 bases lay outside the gene matches. There are 15 residues in the CDR3. Germline V gene sequence: CDR1 DFQATT, CDR2 SNEGSKA (reference sequence).

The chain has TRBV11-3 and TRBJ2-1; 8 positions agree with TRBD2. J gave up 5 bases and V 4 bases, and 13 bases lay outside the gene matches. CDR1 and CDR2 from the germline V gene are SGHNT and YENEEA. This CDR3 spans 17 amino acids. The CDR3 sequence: CASSSGTGGTSDNEQFF. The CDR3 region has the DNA TGTGCCAGCAGCTCGGGGACGGGCGGGACTAGTGACAATGAGCAGTTCTTC. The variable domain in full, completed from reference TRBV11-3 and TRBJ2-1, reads EAGVVQSPRYKIIEKKQPVAFWCNPISGHNTLYWYLQNLGQGPELLIRYENEEAVDDSQLPKDRFSAERLKGVDSTLKIQPAELGDSAVYLCASSSGTGGTSDNEQFFGPGTRLTVL.

CDR3 sequence: CASSLAGELEFF. CDR3 in DNA: TGCGCCAGCAGCTTGGCCGGGGAGTTGGAGTTCTTC. J is TRBJ2-1 and V is TRBV5-1, with D possibly matching TRBD2 (5 bases). V was clipped by 0 bases and J by 14 bases, with 12 bases between them. Germline V gene lookup returns CDR1 SGHRS and CDR2 YFSETQ. The CDR3 is made up of 12 amino acids.

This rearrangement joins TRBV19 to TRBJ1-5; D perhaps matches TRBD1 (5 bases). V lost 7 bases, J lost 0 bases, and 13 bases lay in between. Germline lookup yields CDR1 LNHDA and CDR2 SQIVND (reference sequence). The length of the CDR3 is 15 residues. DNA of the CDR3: TGTGCCAGTATCGGCGGGGGGGGTAGCAATCAGCCCCAGCATTTT. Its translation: CASIGGGGSNQPQHF.

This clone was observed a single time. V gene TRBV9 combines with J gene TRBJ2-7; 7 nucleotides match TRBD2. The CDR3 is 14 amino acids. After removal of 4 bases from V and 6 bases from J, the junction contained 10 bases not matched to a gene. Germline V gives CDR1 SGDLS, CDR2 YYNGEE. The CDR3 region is CASSPRAGEFEQYF. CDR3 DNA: TGTGCCAGCAGCCCCCGTGCGGGGGAATTCGAGCAGTACTTC.

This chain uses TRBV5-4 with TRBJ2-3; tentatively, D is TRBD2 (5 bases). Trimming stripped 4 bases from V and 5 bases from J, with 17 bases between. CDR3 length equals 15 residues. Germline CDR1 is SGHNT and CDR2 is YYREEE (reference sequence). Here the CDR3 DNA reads TGTGCCAGCAGCCCCGGCCTGAGGGCGGGAGATACGCAGTATTTT. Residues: CASSPGLRAGDTQYF. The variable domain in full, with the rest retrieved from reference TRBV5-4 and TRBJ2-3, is ETGVTQSPTHLIKTRGQQVTLRCSSQSGHNTVSWYQQALGQGPQFIFQYYREEENGRGNFPPRFSGLQFPNYSSELNVNALELDDSALYLCASSPGLRAGDTQYFGPGTRLTVL.

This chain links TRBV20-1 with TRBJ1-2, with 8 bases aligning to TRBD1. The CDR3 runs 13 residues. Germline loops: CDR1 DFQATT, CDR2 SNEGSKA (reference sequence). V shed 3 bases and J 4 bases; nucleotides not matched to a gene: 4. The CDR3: CSASPGQVYGYTF. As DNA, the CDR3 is TGCAGTGCTAGTCCGGGACAGGTCTATGGCTACACCTTC.

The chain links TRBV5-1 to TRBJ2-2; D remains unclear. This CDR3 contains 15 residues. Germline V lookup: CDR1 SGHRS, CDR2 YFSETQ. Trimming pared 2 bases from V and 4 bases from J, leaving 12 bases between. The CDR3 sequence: CASSLSQRSTGELFF. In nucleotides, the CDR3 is TGCGCCAGCAGCTTAAGCCAGCGTAGCACCGGGGAGCTGTTTTTT.

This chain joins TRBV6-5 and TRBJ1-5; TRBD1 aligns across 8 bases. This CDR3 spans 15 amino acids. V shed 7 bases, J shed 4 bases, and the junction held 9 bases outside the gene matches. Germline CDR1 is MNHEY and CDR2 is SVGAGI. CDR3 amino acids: CASKLAGGINQPQHF. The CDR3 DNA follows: TGTGCCAGCAAGTTAGCAGGGGGCATAAATCAGCCCCAGCATTTT.

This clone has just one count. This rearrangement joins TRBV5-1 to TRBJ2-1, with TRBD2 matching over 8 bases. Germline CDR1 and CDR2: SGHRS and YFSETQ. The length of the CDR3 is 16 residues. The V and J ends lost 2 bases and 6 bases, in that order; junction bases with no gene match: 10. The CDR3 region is CASSFGSVAGSNEQFF. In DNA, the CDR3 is TGCGCCAGCAGCTTTGGGTCGGTAGCGGGATCCAATGAGCAGTTCTTC.

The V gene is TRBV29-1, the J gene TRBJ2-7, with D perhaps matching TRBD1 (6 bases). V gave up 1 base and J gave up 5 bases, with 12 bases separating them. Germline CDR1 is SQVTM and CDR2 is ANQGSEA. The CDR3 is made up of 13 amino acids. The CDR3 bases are TGCAGCGTTGAAGGTGCGAACAGGGACGAGCAGTACTTC. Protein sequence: CSVEGANRDEQYF.

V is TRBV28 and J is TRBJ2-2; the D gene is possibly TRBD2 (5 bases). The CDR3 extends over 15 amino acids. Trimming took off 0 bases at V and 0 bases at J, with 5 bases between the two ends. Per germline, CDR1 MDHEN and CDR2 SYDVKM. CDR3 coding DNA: TGTGCCAGCAGTTTATGGGGAGCGAACACCGGGGAGCTGTTTTTT. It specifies CASSLWGANTGELFF.

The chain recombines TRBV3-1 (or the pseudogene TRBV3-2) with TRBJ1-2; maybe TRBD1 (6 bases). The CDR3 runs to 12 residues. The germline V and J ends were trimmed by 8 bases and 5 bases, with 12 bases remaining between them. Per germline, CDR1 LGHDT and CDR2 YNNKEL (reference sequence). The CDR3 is CASAPGEYGYTF. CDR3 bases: TGTGCCAGCGCCCCAGGGGAGTATGGCTACACCTTC.